These T cell receptor beta chains were read from a single sample in a study of early T cells in non-severe SARS-CoV-2 infection. TCRdb reprocessed the 5' RACE reads via MiXCR and lists one record per CDR3 protein. The data show fewer than 55,000 distinct CDR3 sequences, around 3.6% seen once. The sequenced sample consisted of whole blood. The receptor set was obtained from an adult who was a healthcare worker with PCR-confirmed SARS-CoV-2 infection or an uninfected control (not recorded which). CDR3s include the opening cysteine and the closing phenylalanine or tryptophan. The D gene is left open where the match is weak. A row's size may be missing; if present it is once, few, many or a size class.

size: many; D: -; V: TRBV10-3; J: TRBJ1-2; CDR3: CAIRGGDYGYTF; DNA: TGTGCCATCAGGGGCGGGGACTATGGCTACACCTTC
size: many; D: TRBD1; V: TRBV10-2; J: TRBJ1-5; CDR3: CASSAGGGRTQPQHF; DNA: TGCGCCAGCAGTGCAGGGGGTGGCAGGACGCAGCCCCAGCATTTT
size: many; D: -; V: TRBV6-5; J: TRBJ1-6; CDR3: CATLSRFITRGRGKPDHSPLHF; DNA: TGTGCCACTCTTTCCCGGTTTATCACCAGGGGACGCGGAAAACCCGATCATTCACCCCTCCACTTT
size: many; D: -; V: TRBV11-2; J: TRBJ2-7; CDR3: CASSQESGAPYEQYF; DNA: TGTGCCAGCAGCCAGGAATCAGGGGCTCCCTACGAGCAGTACTTC
size: many; D: TRBD2; V: TRBV12-3/TRBV12-4; J: TRBJ2-1; CDR3: CASSLNGLAGGQRQFF; DNA: TGTGCCAGCAGTCTCAATGGACTAGCGGGGGGGCAGAGGCAGTTCTTC
size: -; D: -; V: TRBV19; J: TRBJ2-1; CDR3: CASGPVSYNEQFF; DNA: TGTGCCTCCGGTCCGGTCTCCTACAATGAGCAGTTCTTC
size: many; D: TRBD1; V: TRBV5-5; J: TRBJ1-1; CDR3: CASSPGTGTTEAFF; DNA: TGTGCCAGCAGCCCCGGGACAGGGACAACTGAAGCTTTCTTT
size: many; D: -; V: TRBV7-8; J: TRBJ2-2; CDR3: CASSPSRSWNTGELFF; DNA: TGTGCCAGCAGCCCGTCTAGGAGTTGGAACACCGGGGAGCTGTTTTTT
size: many; D: -; V: TRBV7-2; J: TRBJ2-1; CDR3: CASSLSEQFF; DNA: TGTGCCAGCAGCTTATCTGAGCAGTTCTTC
size: few; D: -; V: TRBV7-3; J: TRBJ2-2; CDR3: CASSSRSQTGELFF; DNA: TGTGCCAGCAGCTCCCGGTCCCAAACCGGGGAGCTGTTTTTT
size: many; D: -; V: TRBV12-3/TRBV12-4; J: TRBJ2-7; CDR3: CASSSSLPPLSYEQYF; DNA: TGTGCCAGCAGTTCTTCCCTGCCCCCTCTCTCCTACGAGCAGTACTTC
size: few; D: TRBD2; V: TRBV5-4; J: TRBJ2-3; CDR3: CASSLQRGASADTQYF; DNA: TGTGCCAGCAGCTTGCAGCGGGGGGCCAGTGCAGATACGCAGTATTTT
size: many; D: -; V: TRBV20-1; J: TRBJ1-1; CDR3: CSARATGAVIAEAFF; DNA: TGCAGTGCTAGGGCGACGGGGGCTGTTATCGCTGAAGCTTTCTTT
size: few; D: TRBD1; V: TRBV7-3; J: TRBJ2-3; CDR3: CASSLTPGGGADTQYF; DNA: TGTGCCAGCAGCTTAACACCAGGGGGTGGTGCAGATACGCAGTATTTT
size: -; D: TRBD2; V: TRBV20-1; J: TRBJ2-7; CDR3: CSALAGSEHEQYF; DNA: TGCAGTGCCCTAGCGGGGTCCGAACACGAGCAGTACTTC
size: many; D: -; V: TRBV18; J: TRBJ1-2; CDR3: CASSPLENYGYTF; DNA: TGTGCCAGCTCACCACTGGAAAACTATGGCTACACCTTC
size: many; D: TRBD1; V: TRBV10-3; J: TRBJ2-1; CDR3: CAISEPYRGDEQFF; DNA: TGTGCCATCAGTGAGCCCTACAGGGGAGATGAGCAGTTCTTC
size: -; D: -; V: TRBV7-9; J: TRBJ2-1; CDR3: CASSPRIDEQFF; DNA: TGTGCCAGCAGCCCCCGCATCGATGAGCAGTTCTTC
size: medium-sized; D: -; V: TRBV7-3; J: TRBJ2-1; CDR3: CASSPRQSSYNEQFF; DNA: TGTGCCAGCAGCCCCCGACAGAGCTCCTACAATGAGCAGTTCTTC
size: -; D: -; V: TRBV27; J: TRBJ2-7; CDR3: CASSHLTGQGYEQYF; DNA: TGTGCCAGCAGTCACCTGACAGGCCAAGGGTACGAGCAGTACTTC
size: many; D: -; V: TRBV28; J: TRBJ1-1; CDR3: CASTVNTEAFF; DNA: TGTGCCAGCACAGTGAACACTGAAGCTTTCTTT
size: many; D: TRBD1; V: TRBV18; J: TRBJ2-3; CDR3: CASSQPTGGSGDTQYF; DNA: TGTGCCAGCTCACAGCCCACAGGGGGCTCTGGAGATACGCAGTATTTT
size: -; D: -; V: TRBV7-8; J: TRBJ2-2; CDR3: CASSLSVTGELFF; DNA: TGTGCCAGCAGCTTGTCGGTCACCGGGGAGCTGTTTTTT
size: many; D: -; V: TRBV6-5; J: TRBJ2-3; CDR3: CASSPGSGTDTQYF; DNA: TGTGCCAGCAGTCCCGGGAGCGGCACAGATACGCAGTATTTT
size: -; D: -; V: TRBV11-2; J: TRBJ2-1; CDR3: CASSPEAGGQNEQFF; DNA: TGTGCCAGCAGCCCAGAGGCGGGGGGACAGAATGAGCAGTTCTTC
size: many; D: TRBD2; V: TRBV7-9; J: TRBJ2-3; CDR3: CASTTGLAGPVGTDTQYF; DNA: TGTGCCAGCACCACGGGACTAGCGGGTCCGGTGGGCACAGATACGCAGTATTTT
size: many; D: -; V: TRBV12-3/TRBV12-4; J: TRBJ2-7; CDR3: CASSRAASRGLHEQYF; DNA: TGTGCCAGCAGCCGTGCCGCAAGTAGGGGCTTGCACGAGCAGTACTTC
size: -; D: TRBD2; V: TRBV2; J: TRBJ2-7; CDR3: CASRVPGLAGSSYEQYF; DNA: TGTGCCAGCAGAGTCCCGGGACTAGCGGGGAGCTCCTACGAGCAGTACTTC
size: few; D: -; V: TRBV18; J: TRBJ1-4; CDR3: CASSPRRGLGEKLFF; DNA: TGTGCCAGCTCACCACGGCGAGGGTTGGGAGAAAAACTGTTTTTT
size: -; D: TRBD2; V: TRBV13; J: TRBJ2-1; CDR3: CVSSGTSQFF; DNA: TGTGTCAGCTCCGGGACTAGTCAGTTCTTC
size: few; D: -; V: TRBV14; J: TRBJ2-1; CDR3: CASSKIQGRDNEQFF; DNA: TGTGCCAGCAGCAAAATTCAGGGGAGGGACAATGAGCAGTTCTTC
size: few; D: -; V: TRBV10-3; J: TRBJ2-7; CDR3: CAVAGDSYEQYF; DNA: TGTGCCGTCGCAGGGGATAGTTACGAGCAGTACTTC
size: -; D: TRBD2; V: TRBV12-3/TRBV12-4; J: TRBJ2-3; CDR3: CASSPGLAGGPEDTQYF; DNA: TGTGCCAGCAGTCCGGGACTAGCGGGGGGGCCTGAAGATACGCAGTATTTT
size: many; D: -; V: TRBV11-2; J: TRBJ2-1; CDR3: CASSLDRGSLYNEQFF; DNA: TGTGCCAGCAGCTTAGATAGGGGGAGCCTCTACAATGAGCAGTTCTTC
size: -; D: TRBD1; V: TRBV4-1; J: TRBJ1-4; CDR3: CASSLRTGGTGGEKLFF; DNA: TGCGCCAGCAGCCTTCGGACAGGGGGCACCGGAGGTGAAAAACTGTTTTTT
size: -; D: TRBD1; V: TRBV27; J: TRBJ1-4; CDR3: CASSHITGGYDEKLFF; DNA: TGTGCCAGCAGTCACATCACAGGGGGGTATGATGAAAAACTGTTTTTT
size: many; D: TRBD1; V: TRBV14; J: TRBJ2-1; CDR3: CASSATGIEQFF; DNA: TGTGCCAGCAGCGCGACAGGGATTGAGCAGTTCTTC
size: many; D: -; V: TRBV14; J: TRBJ2-2; CDR3: CASSQGRTGELFF; DNA: TGTGCCAGCAGCCAAGGGAGGACCGGGGAGCTGTTTTTT
size: many; D: -; V: TRBV5-1; J: TRBJ1-2; CDR3: CASSEQTSNYGYTF; DNA: TGCGCCAGCAGCGAGCAGACATCGAACTATGGCTACACCTTC
size: many; D: -; V: TRBV6-6; J: TRBJ2-2; CDR3: CASSYRDTGELFF; DNA: TGTGCCAGCAGTTACAGGGACACCGGGGAGCTGTTTTTT
size: many; D: TRBD2; V: TRBV7-3; J: TRBJ2-1; CDR3: CASSWLAGWDNEQFF; DNA: TGTGCCAGCAGCTGGTTAGCGGGGTGGGACAATGAGCAGTTCTTC
size: medium-sized; D: TRBD2; V: TRBV20-1; J: TRBJ2-5; CDR3: CSARGASGSDRAGPLETQYF; DNA: TGCAGTGCTAGAGGGGCTAGCGGGAGTGATAGGGCGGGGCCCCTTGAGACCCAGTACTTC
size: many; D: TRBD1; V: TRBV7-9; J: TRBJ2-7; CDR3: CASSLGTGILSEQYF; DNA: TGTGCCAGCAGCTTAGGGACAGGGATATTGAGCGAGCAGTACTTC
size: many; D: -; V: TRBV12-3/TRBV12-4; J: TRBJ2-7; CDR3: CASSFGLSYEQYF; DNA: TGTGCCAGCAGCTTTGGACTTTCCTACGAGCAGTACTTC
size: many; D: -; V: TRBV4-1; J: TRBJ2-5; CDR3: CASSQASTRGETQYF; DNA: TGCGCCAGCAGCCAAGCTAGTACTAGAGGAGAGACCCAGTACTTC